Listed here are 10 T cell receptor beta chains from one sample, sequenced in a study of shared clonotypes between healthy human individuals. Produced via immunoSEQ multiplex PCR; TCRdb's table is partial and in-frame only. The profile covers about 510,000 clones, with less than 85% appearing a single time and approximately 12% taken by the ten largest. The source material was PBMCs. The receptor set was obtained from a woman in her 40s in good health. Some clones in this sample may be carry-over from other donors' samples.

DNA for the CDR3: TGCGCCAGCAGCTCCCAGGGGAACACTGAAGCTTTCTTT. Amino acids: CASSSQGNTEAFF. The rearrangement links TRBV5-1 to TRBJ1-1, with D maybe TRBD1 (5 bases). This CDR3 region has 13 residues. CDR1 and CDR2 from the germline V gene are SGHRS and YFSETQ. Trimming took 3 bases from V and 1 from J, leaving 7 bases between them.

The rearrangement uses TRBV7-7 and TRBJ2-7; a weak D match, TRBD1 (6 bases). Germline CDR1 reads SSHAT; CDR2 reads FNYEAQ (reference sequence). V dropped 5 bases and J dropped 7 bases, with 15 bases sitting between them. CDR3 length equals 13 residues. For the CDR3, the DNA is TGTGCCAGCAGCCTTAACCGGGACACGGAGCAGTACTTC. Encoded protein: CASSLNRDTEQYF. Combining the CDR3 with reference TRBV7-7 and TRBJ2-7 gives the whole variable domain GAGVSQSPRYKVTKRGQDVTLRCDPISSHATLYWYQQALGQGPEFLTYFNYEAQPDKSGLPSDRFSAERPEGSISTLTIQRTEQRDSAMYRCASSLNRDTEQYFGPGTRLTVT.

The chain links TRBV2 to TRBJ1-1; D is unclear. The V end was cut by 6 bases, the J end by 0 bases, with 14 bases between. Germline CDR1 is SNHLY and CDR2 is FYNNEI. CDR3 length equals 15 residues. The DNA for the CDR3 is TGTGCCAGCAGGCAGTTTACGGTCCTGAACACTGAAGCTTTCTTT. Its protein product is CASRQFTVLNTEAFF.

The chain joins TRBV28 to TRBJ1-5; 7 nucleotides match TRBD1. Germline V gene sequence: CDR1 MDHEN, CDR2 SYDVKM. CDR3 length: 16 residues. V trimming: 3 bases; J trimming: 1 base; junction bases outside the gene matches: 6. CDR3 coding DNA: TGTGCCAGCAGTTTTATAGGGGGCAAGAGCAATCAGCCCCAGCATTTT. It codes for CASSFIGGKSNQPQHF.

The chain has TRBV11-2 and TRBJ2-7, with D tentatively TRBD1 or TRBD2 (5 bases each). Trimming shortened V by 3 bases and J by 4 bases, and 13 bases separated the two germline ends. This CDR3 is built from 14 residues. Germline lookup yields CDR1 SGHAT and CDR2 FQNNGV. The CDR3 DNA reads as TGTGCCAGCAGCTTTCACTCCGGGGCGTACGAGCAGTACTTC. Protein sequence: CASSFHSGAYEQYF.

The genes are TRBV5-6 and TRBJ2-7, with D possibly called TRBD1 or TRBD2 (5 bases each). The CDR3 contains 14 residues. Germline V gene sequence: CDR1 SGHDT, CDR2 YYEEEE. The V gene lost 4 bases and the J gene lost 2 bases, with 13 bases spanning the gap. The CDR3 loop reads CASSDTQGPYEQYF. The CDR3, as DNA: TGTGCCAGCAGCGACACTCAGGGACCCTACGAGCAGTACTTC.

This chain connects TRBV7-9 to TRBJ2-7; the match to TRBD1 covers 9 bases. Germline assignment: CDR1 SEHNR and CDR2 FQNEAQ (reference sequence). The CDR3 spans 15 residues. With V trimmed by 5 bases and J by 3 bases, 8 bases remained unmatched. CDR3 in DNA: TGTGCCAGCAGCACGTGGACAGGGGACATCTACGAGCAGTACTTC. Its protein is CASSTWTGDIYEQYF.

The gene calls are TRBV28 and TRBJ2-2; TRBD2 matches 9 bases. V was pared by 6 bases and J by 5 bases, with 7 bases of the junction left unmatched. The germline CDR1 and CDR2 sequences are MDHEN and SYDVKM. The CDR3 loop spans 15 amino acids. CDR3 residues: CASRGLAPFTGELFF. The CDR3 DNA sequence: TGTGCCAGCAGGGGACTAGCCCCTTTTACCGGGGAGCTGTTTTTT.

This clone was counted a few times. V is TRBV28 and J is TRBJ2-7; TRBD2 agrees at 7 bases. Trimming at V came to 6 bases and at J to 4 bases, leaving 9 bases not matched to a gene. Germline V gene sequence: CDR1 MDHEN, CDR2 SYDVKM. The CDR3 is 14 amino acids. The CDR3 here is CASSPGWEGYEQYF. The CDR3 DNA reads TGTGCCAGCAGCCCCGGGTGGGAGGGATACGAGCAGTACTTC.

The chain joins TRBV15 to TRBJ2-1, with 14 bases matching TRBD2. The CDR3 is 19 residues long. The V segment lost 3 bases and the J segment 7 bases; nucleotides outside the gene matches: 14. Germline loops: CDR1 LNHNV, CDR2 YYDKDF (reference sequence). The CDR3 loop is CATSSHPFAGTSGSNEQFF. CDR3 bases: TGTGCCACCAGCAGTCATCCGTTTGCGGGGACTAGCGGGAGTAATGAGCAGTTCTTC.